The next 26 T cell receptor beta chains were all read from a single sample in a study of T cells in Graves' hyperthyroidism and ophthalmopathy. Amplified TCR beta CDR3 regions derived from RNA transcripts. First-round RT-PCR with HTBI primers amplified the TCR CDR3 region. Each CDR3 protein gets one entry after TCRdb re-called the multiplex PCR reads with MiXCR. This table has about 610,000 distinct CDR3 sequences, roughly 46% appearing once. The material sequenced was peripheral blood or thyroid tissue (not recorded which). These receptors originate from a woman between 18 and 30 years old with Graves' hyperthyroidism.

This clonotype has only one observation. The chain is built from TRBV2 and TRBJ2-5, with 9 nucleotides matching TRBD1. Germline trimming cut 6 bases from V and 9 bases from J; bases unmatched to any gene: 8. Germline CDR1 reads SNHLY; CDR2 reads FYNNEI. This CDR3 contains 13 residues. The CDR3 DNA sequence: TGTGCCAGCAGGGACAGGGGATATCAGCCCCAGTACTTC. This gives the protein CASRDRGYQPQYF.

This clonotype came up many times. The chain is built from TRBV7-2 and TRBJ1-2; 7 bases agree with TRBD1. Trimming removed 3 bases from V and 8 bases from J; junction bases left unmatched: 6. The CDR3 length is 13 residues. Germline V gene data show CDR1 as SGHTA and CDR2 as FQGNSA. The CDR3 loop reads CASSFTGVRGYTF. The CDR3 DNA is TGTGCCAGCAGCTTCACAGGGGTGCGGGGCTACACCTTC.

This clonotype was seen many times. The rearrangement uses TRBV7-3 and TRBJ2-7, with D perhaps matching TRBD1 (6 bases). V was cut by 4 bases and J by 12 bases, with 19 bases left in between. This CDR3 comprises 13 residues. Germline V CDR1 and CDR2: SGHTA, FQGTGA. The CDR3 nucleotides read TGTGCCAGCAGCTCCACAGGGAATAGCTTTCTGTACTTC. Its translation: CASSSTGNSFLYF.

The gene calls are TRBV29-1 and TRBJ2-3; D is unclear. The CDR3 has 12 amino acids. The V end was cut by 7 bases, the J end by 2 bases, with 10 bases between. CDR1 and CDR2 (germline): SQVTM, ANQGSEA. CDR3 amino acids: CSALGSTDTQYF. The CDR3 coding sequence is TGCAGCGCCCTGGGGTCCACAGATACGCAGTATTTT.

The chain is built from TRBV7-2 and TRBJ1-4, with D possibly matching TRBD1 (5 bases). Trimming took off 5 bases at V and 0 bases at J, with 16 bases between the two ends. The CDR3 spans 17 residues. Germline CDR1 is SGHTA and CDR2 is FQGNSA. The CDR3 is CASSSAGGVATNEKLFF. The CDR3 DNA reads TGTGCCAGCAGCAGCGCGGGAGGGGTGGCAACTAATGAAAAACTGTTTTTT.

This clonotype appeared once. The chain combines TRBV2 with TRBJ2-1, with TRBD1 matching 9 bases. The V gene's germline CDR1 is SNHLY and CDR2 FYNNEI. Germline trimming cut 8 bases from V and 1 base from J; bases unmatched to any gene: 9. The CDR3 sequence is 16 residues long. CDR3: CASERGQGESYNEQFF. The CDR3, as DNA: TGTGCCAGCGAAAGGGGACAGGGAGAATCCTACAATGAGCAGTTCTTC.

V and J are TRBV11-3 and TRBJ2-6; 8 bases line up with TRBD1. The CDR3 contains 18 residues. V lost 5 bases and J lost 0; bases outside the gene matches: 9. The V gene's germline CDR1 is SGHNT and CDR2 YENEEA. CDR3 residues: CASSASLGQASGANVLTF. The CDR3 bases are TGTGCCAGCAGCGCCTCCCTGGGACAGGCCTCTGGGGCCAACGTCCTGACTTTC. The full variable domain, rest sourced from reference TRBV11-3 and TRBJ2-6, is EAGVVQSPRYKIIEKKQPVAFWCNPISGHNTLYWYLQNLGQGPELLIRYENEEAVDDSQLPKDRFSAERLKGVDSTLKIQPAELGDSAVYLCASSASLGQASGANVLTFGAGSRLTVL.

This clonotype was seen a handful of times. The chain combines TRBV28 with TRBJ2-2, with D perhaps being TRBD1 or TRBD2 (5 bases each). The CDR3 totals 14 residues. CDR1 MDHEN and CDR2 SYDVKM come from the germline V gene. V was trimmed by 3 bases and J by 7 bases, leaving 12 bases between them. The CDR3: CASSFPGPDGELFF. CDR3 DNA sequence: TGTGCCAGCAGTTTTCCGGGACCCGACGGGGAGCTGTTTTTT.

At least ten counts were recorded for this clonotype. CDR3 nucleotides: TGTGCCAGCAGCTCCGGGACAGGGGGCAACTATGGCTACACCTTC. Translation: CASSSGTGGNYGYTF. The V gene is TRBV7-9, the J gene TRBJ1-2, with 12 bases matching TRBD1. The germline gives CDR1 SEHNR, CDR2 FQNEAQ (reference sequence). The CDR3 is 15 amino acids. The J segment lost 2 bases and the V segment lost 4 bases, leaving 2 bases of the junction unmatched.

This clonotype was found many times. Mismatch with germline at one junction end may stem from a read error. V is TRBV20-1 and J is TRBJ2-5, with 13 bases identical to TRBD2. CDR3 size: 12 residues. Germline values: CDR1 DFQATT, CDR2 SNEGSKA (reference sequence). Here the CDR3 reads CSAGGTSGKIRF. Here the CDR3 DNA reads TGCAGTGCTGGGGGGACTAGCGGGAAGATTCGTTTC.

The CDR3 region is CASSLDRAGAGNTIYF. As DNA, the CDR3 is TGTGCCAGCAGCTTGGATCGGGCCGGAGCAGGAAACACCATATATTTT. The chain joins TRBV7-9 to TRBJ1-3; D not certain. The CDR3 extends over 16 amino acids. V dropped 3 bases and J dropped 4 bases, with 16 bases sitting between them. Germline CDR1 and CDR2: SEHNR and FQNEAQ (reference sequence).

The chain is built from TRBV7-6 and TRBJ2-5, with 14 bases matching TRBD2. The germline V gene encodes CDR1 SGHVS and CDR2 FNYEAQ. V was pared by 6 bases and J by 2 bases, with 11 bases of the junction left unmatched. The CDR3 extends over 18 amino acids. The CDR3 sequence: CASSDPGTSGRAQETQYF. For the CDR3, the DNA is TGTGCCAGCAGTGATCCCGGGACTAGCGGGAGAGCTCAAGAGACCCAGTACTTC.

This CDR3 reads CSQGSSLDYGYTF. The DNA for the CDR3 is TGCAGCCAAGGAAGCAGTTTAGACTATGGCTACACCTTC. This rearrangement joins TRBV29-1 to TRBJ1-2; D is undetermined. Germline CDR1 reads SQVTM; CDR2 reads ANQGSEA. V lost 8 bases to trimming and J lost 3 bases, with 16 bases between them. The CDR3 spans 13 residues.

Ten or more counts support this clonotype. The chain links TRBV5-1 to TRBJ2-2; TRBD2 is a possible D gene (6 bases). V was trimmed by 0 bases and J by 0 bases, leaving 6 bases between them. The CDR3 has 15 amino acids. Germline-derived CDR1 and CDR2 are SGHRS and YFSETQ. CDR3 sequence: CASSLGGANTGELFF. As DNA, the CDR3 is TGCGCCAGCAGCTTGGGCGGGGCGAACACCGGGGAGCTGTTTTTT.

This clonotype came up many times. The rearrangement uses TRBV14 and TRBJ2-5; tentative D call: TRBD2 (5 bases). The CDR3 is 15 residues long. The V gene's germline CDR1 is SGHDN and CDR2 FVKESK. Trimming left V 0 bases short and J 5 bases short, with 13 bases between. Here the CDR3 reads CASSQDDGEGETQYF. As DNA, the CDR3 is TGTGCCAGCAGCCAAGATGACGGGGAAGGGGAGACCCAGTACTTC.

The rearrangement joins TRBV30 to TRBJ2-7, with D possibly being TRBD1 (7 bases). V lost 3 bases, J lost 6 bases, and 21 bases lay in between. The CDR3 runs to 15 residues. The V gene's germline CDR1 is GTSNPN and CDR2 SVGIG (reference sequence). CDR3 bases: TGTGCCTGGAGGGAGACAGGGACTCCTCTGGGCGAGCAGTACTTC. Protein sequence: CAWRETGTPLGEQYF. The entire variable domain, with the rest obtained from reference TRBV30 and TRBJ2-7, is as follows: SQTIHQWPATLVQPVGSPLSLECTVEGTSNPNLYWYRQAAGRGLQLLFYSVGIGQISSEVPQNLSASRPQDRQFILSSKKLLLSDSGFYLCAWRETGTPLGEQYFGPGTRLTVT.

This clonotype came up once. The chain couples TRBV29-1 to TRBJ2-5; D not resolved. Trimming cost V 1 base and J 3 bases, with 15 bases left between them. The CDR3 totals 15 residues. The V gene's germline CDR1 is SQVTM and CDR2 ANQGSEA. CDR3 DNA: TGCAGCGTTGAAGTCTACGGGCGCCTGGAAGAGACCCAGTACTTC. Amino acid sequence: CSVEVYGRLEETQYF.

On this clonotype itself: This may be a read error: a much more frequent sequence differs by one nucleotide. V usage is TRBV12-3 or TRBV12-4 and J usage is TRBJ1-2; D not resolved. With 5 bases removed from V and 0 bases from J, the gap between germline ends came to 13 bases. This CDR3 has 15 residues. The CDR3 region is CASSRNGESNYGYTF. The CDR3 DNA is TGTGCCAGCAGTCGGAACGGGGAATCTAACTATGGCTACACCTTC.

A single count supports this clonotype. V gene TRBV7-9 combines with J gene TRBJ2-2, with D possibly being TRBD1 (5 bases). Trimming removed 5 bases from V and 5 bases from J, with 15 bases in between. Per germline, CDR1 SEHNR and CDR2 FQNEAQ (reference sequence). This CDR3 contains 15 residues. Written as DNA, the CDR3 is TGTGCCAGCAGCCCACGGGCAGGGCGGACCGGGGAGCTGTTTTTT. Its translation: CASSPRAGRTGELFF.

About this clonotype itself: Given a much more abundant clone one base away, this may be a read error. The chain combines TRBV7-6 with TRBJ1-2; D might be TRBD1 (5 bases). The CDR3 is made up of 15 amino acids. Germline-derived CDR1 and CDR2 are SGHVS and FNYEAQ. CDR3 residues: CASSLEVGVNYSYTF. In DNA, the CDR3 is TGTGCCAGCAGCTTAGAAGTAGGGGTTAACTATAGCTACACCTTC.

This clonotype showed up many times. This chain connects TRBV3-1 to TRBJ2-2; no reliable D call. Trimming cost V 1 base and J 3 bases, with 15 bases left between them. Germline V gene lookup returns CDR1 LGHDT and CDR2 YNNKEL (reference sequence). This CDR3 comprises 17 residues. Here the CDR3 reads CASSQVLRVYDTGELFF. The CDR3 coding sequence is TGTGCCAGCAGCCAAGTTCTGCGTGTATACGACACCGGGGAGCTGTTTTTT.

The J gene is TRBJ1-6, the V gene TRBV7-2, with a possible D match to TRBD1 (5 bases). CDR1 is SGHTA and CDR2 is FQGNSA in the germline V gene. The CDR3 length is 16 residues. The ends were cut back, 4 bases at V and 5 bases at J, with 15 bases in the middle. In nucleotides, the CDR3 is TGTGCCAGCAGCTCGGGGCATCCTCGTGATAATTCACCCCTCCACTTT. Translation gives CASSSGHPRDNSPLHF.

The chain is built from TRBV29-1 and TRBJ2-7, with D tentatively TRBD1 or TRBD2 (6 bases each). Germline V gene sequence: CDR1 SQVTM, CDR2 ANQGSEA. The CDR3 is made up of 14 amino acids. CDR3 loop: CSPGGGRRSYEQYF. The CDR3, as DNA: TGCAGTCCCGGAGGGGGGAGGCGATCCTACGAGCAGTACTTC.

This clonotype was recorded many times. Here the CDR3 DNA reads TGCAGTGCTAGGGCACAGGGGGGATATGGCTACACCTTC. Translating gives CSARAQGGYGYTF. V and J are TRBV20-1 and TRBJ1-2; 8 nucleotides agree with TRBD1. After removal of 3 bases from V and 5 bases from J, the junction contained 5 bases not matched to a gene. Germline-derived CDR1 and CDR2 are DFQATT and SNEGSKA (reference sequence). The CDR3 runs 13 residues.

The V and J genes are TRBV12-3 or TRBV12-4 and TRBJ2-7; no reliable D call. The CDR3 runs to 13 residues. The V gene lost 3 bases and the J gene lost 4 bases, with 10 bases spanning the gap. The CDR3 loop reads CASSFGDKYEQYF. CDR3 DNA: TGTGCCAGCAGTTTTGGGGATAAATACGAGCAGTACTTC.

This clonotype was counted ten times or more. Here the CDR3 reads CASSDLTQISYEQYF. The CDR3 DNA sequence: TGTGCCAGCAGTGATCTGACTCAGATATCCTACGAGCAGTACTTC. The chain combines TRBV2 with TRBJ2-7; D ambiguous. The CDR3 consists of 15 residues. With 3 bases removed from V and 1 base from J, the gap between germline ends came to 13 bases. Germline V gene lookup returns CDR1 SNHLY and CDR2 FYNNEI. Full variable domain (outside the CDR3, taken from reference TRBV2 and TRBJ2-7): EPEVTQTPSHQVTQMGQEVILRCVPISNHLYFYWYRQILGQKVEFLVSFYNNEISEKSEIFDDQFSVERPDGSNFTLKIRSTKLEDSAMYFCASSDLTQISYEQYFGPGTRLTVT.